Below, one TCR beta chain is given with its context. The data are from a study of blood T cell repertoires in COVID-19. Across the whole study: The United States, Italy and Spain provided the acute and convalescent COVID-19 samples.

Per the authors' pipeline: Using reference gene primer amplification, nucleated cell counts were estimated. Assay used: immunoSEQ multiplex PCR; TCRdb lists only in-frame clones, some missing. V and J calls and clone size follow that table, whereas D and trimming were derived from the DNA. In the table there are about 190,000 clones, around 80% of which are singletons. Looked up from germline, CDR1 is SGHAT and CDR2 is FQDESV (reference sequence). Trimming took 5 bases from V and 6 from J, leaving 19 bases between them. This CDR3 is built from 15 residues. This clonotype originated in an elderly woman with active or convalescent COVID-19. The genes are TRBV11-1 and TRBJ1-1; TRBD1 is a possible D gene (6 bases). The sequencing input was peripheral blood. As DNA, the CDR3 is TGTGCCAGCAGCAGAGGACAGACCATTATGGCTGAAGCTTTCTTT. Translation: CASSRGQTIMAEAFF.